The clone carrying this TCR beta chain came up once. The junction had 8 bases not matched to a gene; V was cut back by 3 bases and J by 9 bases. There are 15 residues in the CDR3. CDR1 and CDR2 (germline): MGHRA, YSYEKL. Using immunoSEQ multiplex PCR, the repertoire was profiled, and TCRdb retains in-frame clones only, with some absent. The table shows tens of thousands of clones, with over 60% occurring only once. The data were taken from a study of OX40 agonist ivuxolimab in advanced cancers. This chain joins TRBV4-1 and TRBJ1-6, with 7 positions matching TRBD1. The sample was CD4+ or CD8+ T cells sorted from blood, taken in a trial of the OX40 agonist ivuxolimab. The receptor was derived from an adult with an advanced solid tumor such as melanoma, head and neck, liver or kidney cancer. CDR3 nucleotides: TGCGCCAGCAGCCACCTGGGACAGCAAACTTCACCCCTCCACTTT. As protein: CASSHLGQQTSPLHF.